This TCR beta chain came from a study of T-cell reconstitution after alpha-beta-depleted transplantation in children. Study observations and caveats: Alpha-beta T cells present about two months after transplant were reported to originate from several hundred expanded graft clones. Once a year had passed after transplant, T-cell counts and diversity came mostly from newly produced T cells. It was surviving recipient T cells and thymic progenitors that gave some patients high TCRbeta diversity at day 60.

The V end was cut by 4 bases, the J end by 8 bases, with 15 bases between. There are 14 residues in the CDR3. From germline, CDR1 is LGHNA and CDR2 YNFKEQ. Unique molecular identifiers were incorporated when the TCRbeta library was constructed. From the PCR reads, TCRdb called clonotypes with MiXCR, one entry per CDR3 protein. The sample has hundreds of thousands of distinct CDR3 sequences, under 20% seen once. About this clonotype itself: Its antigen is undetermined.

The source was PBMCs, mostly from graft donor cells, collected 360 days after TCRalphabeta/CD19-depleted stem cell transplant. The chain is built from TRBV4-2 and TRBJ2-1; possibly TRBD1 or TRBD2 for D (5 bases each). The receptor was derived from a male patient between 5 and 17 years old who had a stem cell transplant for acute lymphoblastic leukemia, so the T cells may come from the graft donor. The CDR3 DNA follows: TGTGCCAGCAGCCGGGGCGGCACGGAGGATGAGCAGTTCTTC. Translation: CASSRGGTEDEQFF.